Listed below are T cell receptor beta chains from one sample, sequenced in a study of blood T cell repertoires in COVID-19. Some clones are missing from TCRdb's copy, which holds only in-frame ones; the method was immunoSEQ multiplex PCR. The sample holds some 330,000 clones, 85% to 90% seen once. The sequenced sample consisted of PBMCs or T cells enriched from blood (not recorded which). Receptors were obtained from a man aged 30 to 39 who had recovered from COVID-19. The CDR3 runs from the conserved cysteine through the conserved F or W. The D gene is left open where the match is weak. Only some rows state a clone size, as once, few, many or a class for expanded clones.

J gene	D gene	clone size	V gene	CDR3 DNA	CDR3 protein
TRBJ2-1	TRBD2	-	TRBV15	TGTGCCACCAGCAGAGATCGGGCTAGCGGGAGGGGGGGATCCTACAATGAGCAGTTCTTC	CATSRDRASGRGGSYNEQFF
TRBJ2-2	TRBD2	-	TRBV6-1	TGTGCCAGCGGTGGGCTAGCGGGAGGGCCAGGCACCGGGGAGCTGTTTTTT	CASGGLAGGPGTGELFF
TRBJ1-1	-	-	TRBV7-9	TGTGCCAGCAGCTTAAACGGTCGGACTGAAGCTTTCTTT	CASSLNGRTEAFF
TRBJ2-7	-	once	TRBV6-5	TGTGCCAGCAGTTACTCCCCACAGGGTTCCTACGAGCAGTACTTC	CASSYSPQGSYEQYF
TRBJ2-7	-	-	TRBV28	TGTGCCAGCAGTTTTCAGGGTCCCCACGAGCAGTACTTC	CASSFQGPHEQYF
TRBJ2-3	TRBD2	-	TRBV5-1	TGCGCCAGCAGCCCCCGGACTAGCGGGGGGCCCTTACTTTTT	CASSPRTSGGPLLF
TRBJ1-2	-	-	TRBV6-5	TGTGCCAGCGGAACTACAGGGAATAACTATGGCTACACCTTC	CASGTTGNNYGYTF
TRBJ1-2	-	-	TRBV5-1	TGCGCCAGCAGCTTGTCCAGGGTAGTTTATGGCTACACCTTC	CASSLSRVVYGYTF
TRBJ2-4	TRBD1	-	TRBV5-1	TGCGCCAGCAGCTGGGGACAGGCTGTATTAGCCAAAAACATTCAGTACTTC	CASSWGQAVLAKNIQYF
TRBJ2-7	-	-	TRBV29-1	TGCAGCGTTGTGGGGGACGGGAGCATGGGTCGCTACGAGCAGTACTTC	CSVVGDGSMGRYEQYF
TRBJ2-5	-	-	TRBV19	TGTGCCAGTAATGAGCGGGCCCATCAAGAGACCCAGTACTTC	CASNERAHQETQYF
TRBJ2-2	-	-	TRBV5-1	TGCGCCAGCAGCGGGGCCAGAAACACCGGGGAGCTGTTTTTT	CASSGARNTGELFF
TRBJ2-6	-	-	TRBV11-3	TGTGCCAGCAGCTTAGGGGCTGCTGGGGCCAACGTCCTGACTTTC	CASSLGAAGANVLTF
TRBJ1-6	-	-	TRBV6-6	TGTGCCAGCAGTTACTCACAGGACCCCGATTCACCCCTCCACTTT	CASSYSQDPDSPLHF
TRBJ2-3	TRBD1	-	TRBV7-9	TGTGCCAGCAGCTACTACAGGACAGGCAGCACAGATACGCAGTATTTT	CASSYYRTGSTDTQYF
TRBJ2-1	-	-	TRBV6-5	TGTGCCAGCAGGCTGGACTATTCCTACAATGAGCAGTTCTTC	CASRLDYSYNEQFF
TRBJ2-1	TRBD1	once	TRBV16	TGTGCCAGCAGCCCGGGACAGGGGGGTCCTGAGCAGTTCTTC	CASSPGQGGPEQFF
TRBJ2-5	-	-	TRBV15	TGTGCCACCAGCAGAGATAAGGTGGGCCTACGAGAGACCCAGTACTTC	CATSRDKVGLRETQYF
TRBJ2-5	-	-	TRBV2	TGTGCCAGCAGTGAATCTTTCGTATTTAGCGATGGGACCCAGTACTTC	CASSESFVFSDGTQYF
TRBJ1-1	TRBD1	few	TRBV27	TGTGCCAGCAGTATCCGACAGGGGAGCACTGAAGCTTTCTTT	CASSIRQGSTEAFF
TRBJ1-6	-	-	TRBV19	TGTGCCAGTAGTATAGATCATTGGGGCAGATCTTCACCCCTCCACTTT	CASSIDHWGRSSPLHF
TRBJ1-6	-	-	TRBV27	TGTGCCAGCAGTTTAACATTACGGGGACCCCTCCACTTT	CASSLTLRGPLHF
TRBJ2-7	TRBD1	many	TRBV6-1	TGTGCCAGCAGTGAGCCCCCTGGGACAGGATTTAGGGGCCTCGAGCAGTACTTC	CASSEPPGTGFRGLEQYF
TRBJ2-5	-	-	TRBV6-5	TGTGCCAGCAGGCAGAGGGTAGAGACCCAGTACTTC	CASRQRVETQYF
TRBJ1-5	-	-	TRBV7-9	TGTGCTAATTCGGGGCAGCCCCAGCATTTT	CANSGQPQHF
TRBJ2-2	-	-	TRBV4-2	TGTGCCAGCAGACTTGCTGGACTGAGCACCGGGGAGCTGTTTTTT	CASRLAGLSTGELFF
TRBJ1-1	TRBD1	once	TRBV10-3	TGTGCCATCACCTTGACAGGGGTGAACACTGAAGCTTTCTTT	CAITLTGVNTEAFF
TRBJ1-1	-	-	TRBV27	TGTGCCAGCAGTCCACAGGGAAGGGCCACTGAAGCTTTCTTT	CASSPQGRATEAFF
TRBJ2-5	-	-	TRBV5-6	TGTGCCAGCAGATTGGCTAAAGAGACCCAGTACTTC	CASRLAKETQYF
TRBJ2-3	TRBD2	-	TRBV11-3	TGTGCCAGCATCCTAGCGGGAGAGGTTGGAACGCAGTATTTT	CASILAGEVGTQYF
TRBJ2-5	TRBD2	-	TRBV9	TGTGCCAGCAGCTTCCGACTAGCGGGGTCCCAAGAGACCCAGTACTTC	CASSFRLAGSQETQYF
TRBJ2-1	TRBD2	-	TRBV11-2	TGTGCCAGCAGCTCTAGCGGGCTCTCCTACAATGAGCAGTTCTTC	CASSSSGLSYNEQFF
TRBJ2-2	-	-	TRBV5-1	TGCGCCAGCAGCTCCCGGCGGGGGCCGGGGACCGGGGAGCTGTTTTTT	CASSSRRGPGTGELFF
TRBJ1-2	TRBD1	-	TRBV2	TGTGCCAGCAGTGGAAGCGCTAGGGGGCTGTACTATGGCTACACCTTC	CASSGSARGLYYGYTF
TRBJ1-4	-	-	TRBV5-1	TGCGCCAGCGGATCTACAGGGTCCGGTAATGAAAAACTGTTTTTT	CASGSTGSGNEKLFF
TRBJ1-1	-	-	TRBV13	TGTGCCAGCAGCCGGGAAGGACAGCTGAACACTGAAGCTTTCTTT	CASSREGQLNTEAFF
TRBJ1-6	-	-	TRBV7-8	TGTGCCAGCAGCAATAGCGGCGGGGGGGCAGTGTATTCACCCCTCCACTTT	CASSNSGGGAVYSPLHF
TRBJ1-1	-	-	TRBV23-1	TGCGCCAGCAGTCCTATCGGGGGGAACACTGAAGCTTTCTTT	CASSPIGGNTEAFF
TRBJ2-5	TRBD2	once	TRBV30	TGTGCCTGGAGCCCACTAGCGCAAGAGACCCAGTACTTC	CAWSPLAQETQYF
TRBJ1-1	TRBD1	-	TRBV28	TGTGCCAGCAGTTTAATTCGCCGGGACAGCCGAAACACTGAAGCTTTCTTT	CASSLIRRDSRNTEAFF
TRBJ2-7	TRBD1	-	TRBV4-1	TGCGCCAGCAGCCACCTACAGGGGGGTATCAACGAGCAGTACTTC	CASSHLQGGINEQYF
TRBJ2-3	TRBD1	-	TRBV6-4	TGTGCCAGCAGTGCCCGGGACAGGGGAGCAGATACGCAGTATTTT	CASSARDRGADTQYF
TRBJ2-2	-	-	TRBV5-1	TGCGCCAGCAGGGGCCGGACTAACTACACCGGGGAGCTGTTTTTT	CASRGRTNYTGELFF
TRBJ2-2	TRBD2	-	TRBV19	TGTGCCAGTAGTATACGAGGACTAGCGGGGGGAATCGGGGAGCTGTTTTTT	CASSIRGLAGGIGELFF